A selection of T cell receptor beta chains follows, all from one sample in a study of cytomegalovirus exposure and HLA in healthy donors. The table came from immunoSEQ multiplex PCR; TCRdb's copy has only in-frame clones and leaves some out. The sample includes approximately 110,000 clones, 75% to 90% of them seen just once. Sequencing used PBMCs. These receptors originate from a man aged 25-45 years in good health and CMV-seropositive. The CDR3 runs from the conserved cysteine through the conserved F or W. D genes are given only for firm matches. Clone size is not always given. Where it is, it says once, few, many or a class for expanded clones.

v_call,d_call,j_call,cdr3_length,clone_size,cdr3_aa,cdr3_nt
TRBV6-1,-,TRBJ1-3,14,-,CASGTGSSGNTIYF,TGTGCCAGCGGTACAGGGAGCTCTGGAAACACCATATATTTT
TRBV6-1,TRBD2,TRBJ2-1,12,-,CASSAGGHEQFF,TGTGCCAGCAGTGCGGGAGGCCATGAGCAGTTCTTC
TRBV19,TRBD1,TRBJ1-5,18,once,CASSMGVGQGPSNQPQHF,TGTGCCAGTAGTATGGGGGTGGGACAGGGGCCTAGCAATCAGCCCCAGCATTTT
TRBV5-1,-,TRBJ2-5,13,-,CASSWDIQETQYF,TGCGCCAGCAGCTGGGACATACAAGAGACCCAGTACTTC
TRBV5-1,-,TRBJ2-5,13,-,CASSLGRGETQYF,TGCGCCAGCAGCTTGGGCAGGGGCGAGACCCAGTACTTC
TRBV7-9,TRBD1,TRBJ1-5,14,-,CASSKTGRFQPQHF,TGTGCCAGCAGCAAGACAGGGAGATTTCAGCCCCAGCATTTT
TRBV30,TRBD2,TRBJ2-3,17,-,CAWSRAGGLYGTDTQYF,TGTGCCTGGAGTCGGGCGGGGGGACTGTATGGCACAGATACGCAGTATTTT
TRBV6-1,-,TRBJ2-2,13,-,CASKVRGTGELFF,TGTGCCAGCAAGGTCCGGGGCACCGGGGAGCTGTTTTTT
TRBV6-1,-,TRBJ1-5,13,-,CASSLQGNQPQHF,TGTGCCAGCAGTCTACAGGGAAATCAGCCCCAGCATTTT
TRBV18,TRBD2,TRBJ2-1,17,-,CASSSGAVAGGYNEQFF,TGTGCCAGCTCTTCCGGGGCTGTGGCGGGGGGATACAATGAGCAGTTCTTC
TRBV19,-,TRBJ2-1,15,-,CASSIDGHSYNEQFF,TGTGCCAGTAGTATCGACGGACACTCCTACAATGAGCAGTTCTTC
TRBV7-6,-,TRBJ1-3,16,-,CASSLATLGSGNTIYF,TGTGCCAGCAGCTTAGCGACACTTGGAAGTGGAAACACCATATATTTT
TRBV10-1,-,TRBJ2-3,14,-,CASPGQLITDTQYF,TGCGCCAGTCCGGGACAACTAATCACAGATACGCAGTATTTT
TRBV28,-,TRBJ2-3,15,-,CASSWDGGGTDTQYF,TGTGCCAGCAGTTGGGACGGCGGGGGCACAGATACGCAGTATTTT
TRBV6-1,TRBD1,TRBJ1-1,16,-,CASSGGEARGDTEAFF,TGTGCCAGCAGTGGGGGGGAAGCCAGGGGGGACACTGAAGCTTTCTTT
TRBV30,TRBD1,TRBJ2-7,13,-,CAWRPTGVGEQYF,TGTGCCTGGAGGCCAACAGGGGTGGGGGAGCAGTACTTC
TRBV11-2,-,TRBJ1-3,13,-,CASSFQAGDTIYF,TGTGCCAGCAGCTTTCAGGCGGGAGACACCATATATTTT
TRBV18,-,TRBJ2-7,14,-,CASSPGTGEYEQYF,TGTGCCAGCTCCCCCGGGACTGGGGAATACGAGCAGTACTTC
TRBV25-1,-,TRBJ1-2,13,-,CASNPGGGYGYTF,TGTGCCAGCAACCCGGGGGGGGGTTATGGCTACACCTTC
TRBV11-3,-,TRBJ1-6,14,-,CASRTGIYNSPLHF,TGTGCCTCACGGACGGGAATCTATAATTCACCCCTCCACTTT
TRBV5-1,-,TRBJ2-5,12,-,CASGGLAETQYF,TGCGCCAGCGGCGGGCTTGCGGAGACCCAGTACTTC
TRBV5-6,TRBD1,TRBJ1-5,13,-,CASSLGQDQPQHF,TGTGCCAGCAGCTTAGGACAGGATCAGCCCCAGCATTTT
TRBV4-1,-,TRBJ1-4,15,-,CASSQGGAYNEKLFF,TGCGCCAGCAGCCAAGGAGGTGCATATAATGAAAAACTGTTTTTT
TRBV7-2,TRBD2,TRBJ2-1,15,-,CASSLGLAGQNEQFF,TGTGCCAGCAGCCTCGGGCTAGCGGGGCAGAATGAGCAGTTCTTC
TRBV7-9,-,TRBJ2-5,14,once,CASSLDDLPGTQYF,TGTGCCAGCAGCTTAGACGACCTCCCAGGGACCCAGTACTTC
TRBV2,-,TRBJ2-2,15,-,CASTTEQRNTGELFF,TGTGCCAGCACTACGGAACAGAGAAACACCGGGGAGCTGTTTTTT
TRBV29-1,-,TRBJ1-2,13,-,CSVAPQGSYGYTF,TGCAGCGTTGCCCCCCAGGGCTCCTATGGCTACACCTTC
TRBV6-4,TRBD2,TRBJ2-1,14,-,CASSIAGGPGEQFF,TGTGCCAGTTCGATAGCGGGGGGGCCAGGAGAGCAGTTCTTC